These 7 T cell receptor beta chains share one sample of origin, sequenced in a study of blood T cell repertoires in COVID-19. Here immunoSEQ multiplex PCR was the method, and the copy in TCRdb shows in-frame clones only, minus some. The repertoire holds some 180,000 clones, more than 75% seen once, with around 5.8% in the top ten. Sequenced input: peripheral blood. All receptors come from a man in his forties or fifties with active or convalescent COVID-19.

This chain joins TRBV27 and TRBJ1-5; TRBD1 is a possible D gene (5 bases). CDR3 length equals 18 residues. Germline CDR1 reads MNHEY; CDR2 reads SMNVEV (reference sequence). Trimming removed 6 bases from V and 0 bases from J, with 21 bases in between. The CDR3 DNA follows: TGTGCCAGCAGATTCATCGGACAACCTAAAGATAGCAATCAGCCCCAGCATTTT. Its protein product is CASRFIGQPKDSNQPQHF.

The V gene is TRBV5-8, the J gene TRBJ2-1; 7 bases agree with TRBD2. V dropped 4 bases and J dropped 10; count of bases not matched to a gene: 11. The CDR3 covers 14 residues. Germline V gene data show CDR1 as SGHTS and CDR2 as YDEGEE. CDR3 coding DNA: TGTGCCAGCAGCGCCCTATGGGGGGGAATGGAGCAGTTCTTC. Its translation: CASSALWGGMEQFF.

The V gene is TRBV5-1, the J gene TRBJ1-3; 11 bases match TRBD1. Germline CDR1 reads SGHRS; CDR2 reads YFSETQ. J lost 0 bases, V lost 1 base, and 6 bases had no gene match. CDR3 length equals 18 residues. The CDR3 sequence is CASSLRTGGPRSGNTIYF. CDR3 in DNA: TGCGCCAGCAGCTTGAGGACAGGGGGCCCGCGCTCTGGAAACACCATATATTTT.

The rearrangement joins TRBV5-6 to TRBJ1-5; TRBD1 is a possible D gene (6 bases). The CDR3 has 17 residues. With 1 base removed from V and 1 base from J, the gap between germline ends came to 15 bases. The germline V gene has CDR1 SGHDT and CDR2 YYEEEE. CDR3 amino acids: CASSLRLVGASNQPQHF. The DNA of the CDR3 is TGTGCCAGCAGCTTGAGGCTGGTGGGGGCAAGCAATCAGCCCCAGCATTTT.

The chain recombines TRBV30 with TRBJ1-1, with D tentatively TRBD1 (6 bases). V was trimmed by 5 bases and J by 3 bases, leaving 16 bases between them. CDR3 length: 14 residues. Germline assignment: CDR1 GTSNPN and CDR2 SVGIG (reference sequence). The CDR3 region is CAWHRVGVDTEAFF. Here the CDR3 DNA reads TGTGCCTGGCACAGGGTAGGGGTAGACACTGAAGCTTTCTTT.

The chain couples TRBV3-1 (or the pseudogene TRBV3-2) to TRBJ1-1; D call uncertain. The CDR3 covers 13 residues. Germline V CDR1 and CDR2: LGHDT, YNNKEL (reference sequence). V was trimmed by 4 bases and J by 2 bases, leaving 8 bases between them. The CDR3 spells CASSLGDNTEAFF. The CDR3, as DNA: TGTGCCAGCAGCCTCGGGGATAACACTGAAGCTTTCTTT.

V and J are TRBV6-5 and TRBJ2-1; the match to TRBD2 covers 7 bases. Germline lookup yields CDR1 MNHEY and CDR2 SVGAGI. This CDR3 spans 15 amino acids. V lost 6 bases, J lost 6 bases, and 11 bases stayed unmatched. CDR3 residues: CASSRSPGLPNEQFF. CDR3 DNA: TGTGCCAGCAGCCGAAGTCCGGGACTACCCAATGAGCAGTTCTTC.